A selection of T cell receptor beta chains follows, all from one sample in a study of T-cell reconstitution after alpha-beta-depleted transplantation in children. A single record per CDR3 protein comes from TCRdb applying MiXCR to the PCR reads. The sample has about 110,000 distinct CDR3 sequences, approximately 6.4% seen once. The specimen was PBMCs, mostly from graft donor cells, collected 360 days after TCRalphabeta/CD19-depleted stem cell transplant. Receptors were obtained from a male patient aged 2-10 years who had a stem cell transplant for acute lymphoblastic leukemia, so the T cells may come from the graft donor. Each CDR3 is given with its conserved first and last residue.

v_gene: TRBV29-1; CDR3aa: CSVEEGPSGNTIYF
v_gene: TRBV20-1; CDR3aa: CSASPNRATNEKLFF
v_gene: TRBV6-6; CDR3aa: CASSYYRAYEQYF
v_gene: TRBV27; CDR3aa: CASSKGGTEKLFF
v_gene: TRBV5-1; CDR3aa: CASSLTSGVETQYF
v_gene: TRBV27; CDR3aa: CASSPRWGSTDTQYF
v_gene: TRBV27; CDR3aa: CASSFRDRGYTGELFF
v_gene: TRBV28; CDR3aa: CASSLLLDSPNEKLFF
v_gene: TRBV5-1; CDR3aa: CASSFGFQGRVGEAFF
v_gene: TRBV5-8; CDR3aa: CASSSTLGDTEAFF
v_gene: TRBV7-2; CDR3aa: CASKPGQSYFLEAFF
v_gene: TRBV28; CDR3aa: CAWQTNTGELFF
v_gene: TRBV10-3; CDR3aa: CAINTETSGKGTDTQYF
v_gene: TRBV20-1; CDR3aa: CSATSSNQPQHF
v_gene: TRBV5-1; CDR3aa: CASSTRESETQYF
v_gene: TRBV7-9; CDR3aa: CASSFNRWDSSYEQYF
v_gene: TRBV9; CDR3aa: CASSALLAGAYEQYF
v_gene: TRBV24-1; CDR3aa: CATSASGGDQPQHF
v_gene: TRBV24-1; CDR3aa: CATSDLEGTQHF
v_gene: TRBV4-1; CDR3aa: CASSPRTSSADTQYF
v_gene: TRBV6-5; CDR3aa: CASRRGTFNQPQHF
v_gene: TRBV28; CDR3aa: CASSLVVFSYGYTF
v_gene: TRBV6-5; CDR3aa: CASSYSWTVQETQYF